This entry concerns a single T cell receptor beta chain. The antigen remains undetermined. The data stem from a study of cytomegalovirus exposure and HLA in healthy donors. V was clipped by 2 bases and J by 2 bases, with 6 bases between them. CDR3 length: 13 residues. Per germline, CDR1 MDHEN and CDR2 SYDVKM. The PCR ran on 60 Vbeta and 13 Jbeta primers. Assay: immunoSEQ multiplex PCR; the TCRdb copy retains only in-frame clones and omits some. The profile shows approximately 100,000 clones, about 77% of them singletons. Study-wide points: The productive fraction for most TCR beta V segments was about 87% or about 30% in an earlier analysis.

The rearrangement links TRBV28 to TRBJ1-2; D is ambiguous. The sequence was obtained from a woman aged 18-29 years in good health and CMV-seropositive. The sample was PBMCs. DNA of the CDR3: TGTGCCAGCAGTTTAGTGGAGAACTATGGCTACACCTTC. Translated, it gives CASSLVENYGYTF.